The 32 T cell receptor beta chains listed next were all sequenced from one sample in a study of cytomegalovirus exposure and HLA in healthy donors. The PCR had 60 Vbeta and 13 Jbeta primers. Assay used: immunoSEQ multiplex PCR; TCRdb lists only in-frame clones, some missing. This sample has 200,000 to 250,000 clones; 70% to 85% occur once, and the top ten carry approximately 3.9%. Sequencing input: PBMCs. These TCRs come from a male donor in good health and CMV-seronegative.

The chain is built from TRBV28 and TRBJ1-3; D unresolved. Germline V gene sequence: CDR1 MDHEN, CDR2 SYDVKM. V lost 4 bases, J lost 4 bases, and 14 bases lay in between. There are 15 residues in the CDR3. CDR3: CASSYVDYGGNTIYF. CDR3 in DNA: TGTGCCAGCAGTTACGTGGACTATGGAGGAAACACCATATATTTT. The full variable domain, with the rest looked up from reference TRBV28 and TRBJ1-3, is DVKVTQSSRYLVKRTGEKVFLECVQDMDHENMFWYRQDPGLGLRLIYFSYDVKMKEKGDIPEGYSVSREKKERFSLILESASTNQTSMYLCASSYVDYGGNTIYFGEGSWLTVV.

This chain joins TRBV7-8 and TRBJ2-5; D is unclear. The CDR3 contains 11 residues. The germline gives CDR1 SGHVS, CDR2 FQNEAQ. The V end lost 5 bases, the J end lost 5 bases, and 6 bases lay between the germline ends. CDR3 sequence: CASSPRETQYF. The CDR3 region has the DNA TGTGCCAGCAGCCCCAGGGAGACCCAGTACTTC.

V and J are TRBV10-2 and TRBJ2-4; the match to TRBD2 covers 13 bases. V dropped 0 bases and J dropped 5; count of bases not matched to a gene: 10. CDR1 and CDR2 (germline): WSHSY, SAAADI. This CDR3 has 19 residues. In DNA, the CDR3 is TGCGCCAGCAGTGAGTCCGGACTAGCGGGAGTTGGGGAGGAAAACATTCAGTACTTC. This translates into CASSESGLAGVGEENIQYF.

This chain joins TRBV11-2 and TRBJ2-7, with 7 positions matching TRBD2. Germline values: CDR1 SGHAT, CDR2 FQNNGV. The CDR3 runs to 12 residues. Trimming removed 5 bases from V and 6 bases from J; junction bases left unmatched: 4. The DNA for the CDR3 is TGTGCCAGCAGCCGGACTAGTTCCGAGCAGTACTTC. Protein sequence: CASSRTSSEQYF.

This chain connects TRBV5-6 to TRBJ1-2, with 9 bases aligning to TRBD1. Germline V gives CDR1 SGHDT, CDR2 YYEEEE. This CDR3 has 13 residues. V lost 6 bases to trimming and J lost 4 bases; unmatched junction nucleotides: 4. CDR3 sequence reads: CASKQTGGYGYTF. The CDR3, as DNA: TGTGCCAGCAAGCAGACAGGGGGCTATGGCTACACCTTC.

The chain carries TRBV10-1 and TRBJ2-7, with 7 nucleotides matching TRBD1. The CDR3 length is 15 residues. CDR1 is WNHNN, CDR2 SYGVQD, per germline (reference sequence). V was pared by 5 bases and J by 5 bases, with 12 bases of the junction left unmatched. This CDR3 reads CASSWHWDSRNEQYF. The DNA for the CDR3 is TGCGCCAGCAGTTGGCACTGGGACAGTAGAAACGAGCAGTACTTC.

This clone has only a few counts. The chain is built from TRBV6-6 and TRBJ1-2; 7 bases map to TRBD1. The CDR3 totals 14 residues. The trim removed 6 bases at V and 8 bases at J, leaving 12 bases unmatched. The germline V gene has CDR1 MNHNY and CDR2 SVGAGI (reference sequence). The CDR3 protein is CASRNTGVGGGYTF. The CDR3 DNA follows: TGTGCCAGCAGGAATACAGGGGTTGGCGGAGGCTACACCTTC.

This clone was seen more than once but under ten times. The chain couples TRBV5-1 to TRBJ2-5; TRBD1 agrees at 10 bases. The junction had 4 bases not matched to a gene; V was cut back by 0 bases and J by 5 bases. The CDR3 covers 15 residues. CDR1 is SGHRS and CDR2 is YFSETQ in the germline V gene. This chain's CDR3 is CASSLGQGAEETQYF. CDR3 DNA: TGCGCCAGCAGCTTGGGACAGGGGGCAGAGGAGACCCAGTACTTC.

The chain recombines TRBV11-2 with TRBJ2-2; 11 bases fit TRBD2. With V trimmed by 1 base and J by 1 base, 5 bases remained unmatched. The germline CDR1 and CDR2 sequences are SGHAT and FQNNGV. CDR3 length: 18 amino acids. The CDR3 DNA is TGTGCCAGCAGCTTAGCCGGGCTAGCGGGAGGGAACACCGGGGAGCTGTTTTTT. This translates into CASSLAGLAGGNTGELFF.

The rearrangement uses TRBV27 and TRBJ2-7; 10 nucleotides align to TRBD1. The J segment lost 4 bases and the V segment lost 5 bases, leaving 8 bases of the junction unmatched. This CDR3 has 15 amino acids. CDR1 is MNHEY, CDR2 SMNVEV, per germline (reference sequence). The CDR3 loop reads CASSQAGTGAYEQYF. In DNA, the CDR3 is TGTGCCAGCAGTCAGGCCGGGACAGGGGCTTACGAGCAGTACTTC.

V gene TRBV2 combines with J gene TRBJ2-5; TRBD2 matches 16 bases. The CDR3 consists of 15 residues. Trimming at V came to 5 bases and at J to 5 bases, leaving 2 bases not matched to a gene. CDR1 is SNHLY and CDR2 is FYNNEI in the germline V gene. The CDR3 DNA is TGTGCCAGCAGTACGGGACTAGCGGGAGGGGAGACCCAGTACTTC. Translation gives CASSTGLAGGETQYF.

V is TRBV19 and J is TRBJ1-3; D call uncertain. CDR3 length: 14 amino acids. The germline V and J ends were trimmed by 7 bases and 3 bases, with 13 bases remaining between them. Germline V gene lookup returns CDR1 LNHDA and CDR2 SQIVND (reference sequence). DNA of the CDR3: TGTGCCAGTACCAAGGGAGGTCGTGGAAACACCATATATTTT. Translation gives CASTKGGRGNTIYF.

The gene calls are TRBV27 and TRBJ2-5; the D gene is possibly TRBD1 (8 bases). CDR3 length equals 18 residues. Germline-derived CDR1 and CDR2 are MNHEY and SMNVEV (reference sequence). V was shortened by 3 bases and J by 4 bases, with 24 bases between the two germline ends. The CDR3 region is CASSFPQDSTGEGETQYF. The CDR3 region has the DNA TGTGCCAGCAGTTTCCCCCAAGATTCGACAGGGGAGGGAGAGACCCAGTACTTC.

The V and J genes are TRBV27 and TRBJ1-1; TRBD1 agrees at 7 bases. Germline CDR1 and CDR2: MNHEY and SMNVEV (reference sequence). There are 15 residues in the CDR3. V lost 6 bases, J lost 4 bases, and 11 bases stayed unmatched. The CDR3 coding sequence is TGTGCCAGCAGCCTGAACAGGGGATCGGGCACTGAAGCTTTCTTT. It yields the protein CASSLNRGSGTEAFF.

This sequence joins TRBV5-6 and TRBJ2-2; D is undetermined. Between the trimmed V and J ends, which lost 2 bases and 7 bases, there was a span of 6 bases. Per germline, CDR1 SGHDT and CDR2 YYEEEE. The CDR3 runs to 12 residues. The CDR3 nucleotides are TGTGCCAGCAGCTTATCTATCGGGGAGCTGTTTTTT. This encodes CASSLSIGELFF.

V gene TRBV7-9 combines with J gene TRBJ2-3; 7 bases are a match to TRBD1. The CDR3 contains 15 residues. CDR1 and CDR2 from the germline V gene are SEHNR and FQNEAQ (reference sequence). Trimming at V came to 5 bases and at J to 3 bases, leaving 8 bases not matched to a gene. The CDR3 DNA sequence: TGTGCCAGCAGCATCCGGGACAGTAAAACAGATACGCAGTATTTT. Residues: CASSIRDSKTDTQYF.

There are a few counts of this clone. The rearrangement joins TRBV14 to TRBJ1-1; possible D gene TRBD1, 5 bases. Germline values: CDR1 SGHDN, CDR2 FVKESK. V gave up 1 base and J gave up 0 bases, with 12 bases separating them. There are 16 residues in the CDR3. The CDR3 protein is CASSQVAGLMNTEAFF. The DNA for the CDR3 is TGTGCCAGCAGCCAAGTGGCAGGGCTGATGAACACTGAAGCTTTCTTT.

In this sample, this clone turned up once. The chain links TRBV19 to TRBJ2-7; TRBD1 matches 9 bases. Germline CDR1 reads LNHDA; CDR2 reads SQIVND (reference sequence). The CDR3 totals 13 residues. With 5 bases clipped from V and 3 bases from J, the junction kept 2 bases outside the gene matches. The CDR3 loop is CASSGGQGYEQYF. The CDR3 region has the DNA TGTGCCAGTAGTGGGGGACAGGGCTACGAGCAGTACTTC.

This clone has just a few counts. The CDR3 region has the DNA TGTGCCAGCAGTTACTTGGCCGCGGTCGGCGAGCAGTACTTC. Translation gives CASSYLAAVGEQYF. V and J are TRBV6-6 and TRBJ2-7, with no clear D. The CDR3 consists of 14 residues. Trimming removed 1 base at V and 6 bases at J, with 13 bases between. From germline, CDR1 is MNHNY and CDR2 SVGAGI (reference sequence).

This clone was seen only once. The germline gene is not matched at one end of the junction; a read error may be the cause. This chain connects TRBV7-9 to TRBJ2-7; maybe TRBD1 (5 bases). Germline-derived CDR1 and CDR2 are SEHNR and FQNEAQ (reference sequence). The CDR3 length is 12 residues. The CDR3 DNA reads as TGTTCCAGCAGCCAGGGTGGCTACGAGCAGTACTTC. It specifies CSSSQGGYEQYF.

The J gene is TRBJ2-5, the V gene TRBV5-1, with 7 positions matching TRBD1. Germline CDR1 and CDR2: SGHRS and YFSETQ. This CDR3 region has 15 residues. V lost 1 base and J lost 1; bases outside the gene matches: 4. The CDR3 coding sequence is TGCGCCAGCAGCTTGTGGGGACAGACCCAAGAGACCCAGTACTTC. Translating gives CASSLWGQTQETQYF.

This clone was counted only a few times. This chain connects TRBV6-6 to TRBJ2-3, with D possibly being TRBD1 (6 bases). CDR3 length: 16 amino acids. V gave up 7 bases and J gave up 3 bases, with 20 bases separating them. Germline CDR1 MNHNY, CDR2 SVGAGI (reference sequence). The CDR3 reads CASTHPGTPRTDTQYF. The CDR3 DNA sequence: TGTGCCAGCACCCACCCCGGGACACCGAGGACAGATACGCAGTATTTT.

The rearrangement uses TRBV6-4 and TRBJ2-7, with TRBD1 as a possible D gene (6 bases). Germline values: CDR1 MRHNA, CDR2 SNTAGT. This CDR3 spans 14 amino acids. The ends were cut back, 6 bases at V and 5 bases at J, with 17 bases in the middle. The CDR3 protein is CASRAGVRGNEQYF. The CDR3 DNA reads as TGTGCCAGCAGGGCAGGGGTCCGGGGAAACGAGCAGTACTTC.

This CDR3 is CASSVGLAGAFF. As DNA, the CDR3 is TGTGCCAGCAGCGTAGGCCTCGCAGGGGCTTTCTTT. The V and J genes are TRBV5-6 and TRBJ1-1; weak D call: TRBD1 (5 bases). V lost 4 bases and J 11 bases, leaving 15 bases between the germline ends. CDR1 is SGHDT and CDR2 is YYEEEE in the germline V gene. The CDR3 totals 12 residues.

The chain is built from TRBV27 and TRBJ2-1; D is perhaps TRBD2 (6 bases). This CDR3 has 15 amino acids. V was pared by 3 bases and J by 6 bases, with 15 bases between. Germline V lookup: CDR1 MNHEY, CDR2 SMNVEV (reference sequence). CDR3 loop: CASSFQAGWGNEQFF. CDR3 nucleotide sequence: TGTGCCAGCAGTTTTCAGGCGGGGTGGGGCAATGAGCAGTTCTTC.

J is TRBJ1-1 and V is TRBV30, with D possibly being TRBD1 (5 bases). The V end lost 4 bases, the J end lost 9 bases, and 24 bases lay between the germline ends. This CDR3 has 15 amino acids. The germline gives CDR1 GTSNPN, CDR2 SVGIG (reference sequence). CDR3 sequence reads: CAWTGLGTSSVKAFF. In DNA, the CDR3 is TGTGCCTGGACAGGGTTAGGTACGTCAAGTGTTAAAGCTTTCTTT.

The chain recombines TRBV29-1 with TRBJ2-5; TRBD2 matches 7 bases. The end of the DNA is better explained by TRBJ2-7, so the J call may be wrong. The V gene's germline CDR1 is SQVTM and CDR2 ANQGSEA. CDR3 length: 14 amino acids. The CDR3 nucleotides are TGCAGCGTCCTCAGGTCTAGCGGCCCCTACGAGCAGTACTTC. This gives the protein CSVLRSSGPYEQYF.

The chain recombines TRBV28 with TRBJ2-1; no clear D gene. From germline, CDR1 is MDHEN and CDR2 SYDVKM. The V end lost 7 bases, the J end lost 0 bases, and 10 bases lay between the germline ends. CDR3 length equals 14 residues. CDR3 coding DNA: TGTGCCAGCAAGATGGAGCGCTCCTACAATGAGCAGTTCTTC. Amino acids: CASKMERSYNEQFF.

The genes are TRBV2 and TRBJ2-1; TRBD2 might be the D (7 bases). Germline values: CDR1 SNHLY, CDR2 FYNNEI. V was clipped by 7 bases and J by 2 bases, with 15 bases between them. This CDR3 is 15 amino acids long. The CDR3 protein is CASTGGLATYNEQFF. Written as DNA, the CDR3 is TGTGCCAGCACCGGGGGGCTAGCTACCTACAATGAGCAGTTCTTC.

This clone showed up just once. CDR3 region: CASSRQTGVNSPLHF. The CDR3 DNA is TGTGCCAGCAGTCGACAGACAGGGGTAAATTCACCCCTCCACTTT. This chain links TRBV28 with TRBJ1-6; 8 nucleotides match TRBD1. Per the germline V gene, CDR1 is MDHEN and CDR2 is SYDVKM. After removal of 5 bases from V and 7 bases from J, the junction contained 7 bases not matched to a gene. The CDR3 has 15 amino acids.

V usage is TRBV19 and J usage is TRBJ1-1; TRBD1 matches 11 bases. Trimming took 4 bases from V and 3 from J; bases not matched to a gene: 7. CDR1 and CDR2 from the germline V gene are LNHDA and SQIVND (reference sequence). The CDR3 sequence is 16 residues long. The chain's CDR3 is CASSKRTGGADTEAFF. The CDR3 DNA reads TGTGCCAGTAGTAAACGGACAGGGGGCGCGGACACTGAAGCTTTCTTT.

The chain is built from TRBV7-9 and TRBJ2-1, with TRBD1 identical over 7 bases. The germline CDR1 and CDR2 sequences are SEHNR and FQNEAQ (reference sequence). The length of the CDR3 is 13 residues. J gave up 6 bases and V 5 bases, and 4 bases lay outside the gene matches. The CDR3 DNA follows: TGTGCCAGCAGCCCAACAGGGGTCAATGAGCAGTTCTTC. It codes for CASSPTGVNEQFF.